This record looks at one TCR beta chain sequence and its context. Its antigen is currently unknown. These data come from a study of cytotoxic CD8 clonotypes in ibrutinib-treated CLL. The study, taken as a whole, reports: Patients had baseline clonality above age-matched healthy donors, and this clonality moved with circulating CD8+ T-cell counts.

The CDR3 totals 10 residues. Germline CDR1 and CDR2: MNHNS and SASEGT. Trimming removed 1 base at V and 7 bases at J, with 0 bases between. Some clones are missing from TCRdb's copy, which holds only in-frame ones; the method was immunoSEQ multiplex PCR. The repertoire holds about 140,000 clones, with approximately 90% as singletons. This chain connects TRBV6-1 to TRBJ2-3; no firm D call. The clonotype originates from a human donor with chronic lymphocytic leukemia. Sequenced material: PBMCs, taken after 12 months of ibrutinib treatment. CDR3 amino acids: CASSEDTQYF. The DNA of the CDR3 is TGTGCCAGCAGTGAAGATACGCAGTATTTT.